Below, 3 T cell receptor beta chains from the same sample are listed, as sequenced in a study of cytomegalovirus exposure and HLA in healthy donors (dated by TCRdb to about 2017). The method behind the library was the immunoSEQ multiplex PCR assay. For the multiplex PCR, a mixture combining 60 forward primers for TCR Vbeta segments and 13 reverse primers for TCR Jbeta segments was used. The table was pulled from immuneACCESS by TCRdb, which kept in-frame rearrangements only. Such tables lose some clones; where checked, under half of the loss comes from unresolved V genes, and the rest has no known cause. This specimen's table enumerates 90,000 to 120,000 clones. About 0.59% of the sample rests with the top ten. The sequencing input was PBMCs. All receptors derive from a man aged 45-65 years in good health and CMV-seronegative.

V is TRBV11-3 and J is TRBJ2-1; 12 nucleotides line up with TRBD1. Germline-derived CDR1 and CDR2 are SGHNT and YENEEA. This CDR3 region has 12 residues. The CDR3 bases are TGTTTGGGGACAGGGGGCATGAATGAGCAGTTCTTC. As protein: CLGTGGMNEQFF.

CDR3 sequence reads: CASSRRGTSGPEQYF. The DNA for the CDR3 is TGTGCCAGCTCACGTAGGGGGACTAGCGGGCCCGAGCAGTACTTC. This chain connects TRBV18 to TRBJ2-7, with TRBD2 matching over 12 bases. The CDR3 spans 15 residues. The V gene end was trimmed by 4 bases and the J gene end by 6 bases; junction bases not matched to a gene: 7. Germline V gene data show CDR1 as KGHSH and CDR2 as LQKENI.

The chain links TRBV5-1 to TRBJ2-7, with 9 bases that match TRBD1. V was pared by 3 bases and J by 2 bases, with 6 bases of the junction left unmatched. Germline CDR1 SGHRS, CDR2 YFSETQ. CDR3 length: 15 residues. The CDR3 loop is CASSSMDRGPYEQYF. In nucleotides, the CDR3 is TGCGCCAGCAGCTCTATGGACAGGGGACCCTACGAGCAGTACTTC.